This is a list of T cell receptor beta chains from one sample in a study of a mutant IDH1 vaccine in newly diagnosed glioma. Sequencing was performed with immunoSEQ multiplex PCR; in TCRdb, only in-frame clones are kept and a portion is missing. The table records tens of thousands of clones, roughly 82% of them present only once. Sample: PBMCs, taken from a glioma patient treated with radiotherapy, temozolomide or both. The origin of the receptors is a man aged 35 to 55 with glioma. Some clones in this sample may be carry-over from other donors' samples. Each CDR3 is given with its conserved first and last residue. D genes are given only for firm matches. Clone size is shown for a subset of rows, as once, few, many or a class of expanded clone.

v_gene	j_gene	d_gene	abundance	CDR3nt	CDR3aa
TRBV5-1	TRBJ2-2	TRBD1	.	TGCGCCAGCAGCTTTATCACAGGGGCAACGAACACCGGGGAGCTGTTTTTT	CASSFITGATNTGELFF
TRBV4-1	TRBJ2-2	.	.	TGCGCCAGTAATCAACAATTGACGGGTATCGGGGAGCTGTTTTTT	CASNQQLTGIGELFF
TRBV18	TRBJ2-3	TRBD2	.	TGTGCCAGCTCACCACCGCGGACTAGCGGGACGGGCAGTAATACGCAGTATTTT	CASSPPRTSGTGSNTQYF
TRBV5-1	TRBJ2-1	TRBD1	.	TGCGCCAGCAGCCAAGGACAGGGGGCGTACAATGAGCAGTTCTTC	CASSQGQGAYNEQFF
TRBV6-1	TRBJ2-7	.	.	TGTGCCAGCAGTGAACGGCTGGGCCTCTACGAGCAGTACTTC	CASSERLGLYEQYF
TRBV6-5	TRBJ2-7	.	.	TGTGCCAGCAGTCCTAGAAGCCGCGGCGAGCAGTACTTC	CASSPRSRGEQYF
TRBV5-4	TRBJ1-2	.	.	TGTGCCAGCAGCTTCCTACAGGGATCCGGGGGTGGCTACACCTTC	CASSFLQGSGGGYTF
TRBV11-2	TRBJ1-6	.	.	TGTGCCAGCAGCTTAGACGCGCAGGGCCTCTATAATTCACCCCTCCACTTT	CASSLDAQGLYNSPLHF
TRBV29-1	TRBJ1-1	.	.	TGCAGCGTTGATAGAGGGGCCCTAAACACTGAAGCTTTCTTT	CSVDRGALNTEAFF
TRBV30	TRBJ2-4	.	.	TGTGCCTGGAGTGTTTCCGGGTCACCGGGAAACATTCAGTACTTC	CAWSVSGSPGNIQYF
TRBV5-6	TRBJ1-1	.	.	TGTGCCAGCAGCTTGAGACGGAGAAACACTGAAGCTTTCTTT	CASSLRRRNTEAFF
TRBV27	TRBJ1-5	.	.	TGTGCCAGCAGTCGGCGGCCGAATCAGCCCCAGCATTTT	CASSRRPNQPQHF
TRBV2	TRBJ2-7	.	.	TGTGCCAGCAGTGAAGAAGTTTTAAGCTCCTACGAGCAGTACTTC	CASSEEVLSSYEQYF
TRBV30	TRBJ2-7	.	.	TGTGCCTGGAGCAACCGGGACATAGCGTGGGGGTTC	CAWSNRDIAWGF
TRBV5-1	TRBJ2-3	TRBD1	.	TGCGCCAGCAGCGCACCTCCGTGGACAGGGAGCACAGATACGCAGTATTTT	CASSAPPWTGSTDTQYF
TRBV7-2	TRBJ2-6	.	.	TGTGCCAGCAGCTTAGTTGGAGATAGCTCTGGGGCCAACGTCCTGACTTTC	CASSLVGDSSGANVLTF
TRBV20-1	TRBJ1-2	.	.	TGCAGTGCTAGAGGGACCAGGAGTATCACCTTC	CSARGTRSITF
TRBV18	TRBJ1-3	.	few	TGTGCCAGCTCACCGGAATCCACCTCTGGAAACACCATATATTTT	CASSPESTSGNTIYF